The source of this T cell receptor (beta chain) is a study of T cell responses to AZD1222 COVID-19 vaccine. Study summary: Second-dose timings of about 4 or about 12 weeks were pooled.

Notes on the study in general: The sample set comprised mostly white British donors with more females, and clonal diversity was possibly underestimated.

A few counts support this clone. Its antigen remains unidentified. TCRdb's copy holds only in-frame clones and misses some; the assay was immunoSEQ multiplex PCR. In the table there are about 160,000 clones, about nine tenths of which are singletons. The CDR3 spans 16 residues. CDR1 and CDR2 (germline): LGHNA, YSLEER. J lost 2 bases, V lost 4 bases, and 9 bases had no gene match. The gene calls are TRBV4-3 and TRBJ1-2; 8 bases are a match to TRBD1. The TCR originated in an adult in good health. The sample consisted of peripheral blood, taken on day 0 of AZD1222 vaccination. CDR3 DNA sequence: TGCGCCAGCAGCCCTACCCAGGGGGCCTTCAACTATGGCTACACCTTC. This codes for CASSPTQGAFNYGYTF.